These 25 T cell receptor beta chains came from one sample sequenced in a study of radiotherapy plus CTLA-4 blockade in lung cancer. The method was immunoSEQ multiplex PCR; TCRdb's version includes in-frame clones alone and lacks a portion of them. Among 81,000 or so clones, over 80% were seen once, and the ten largest hold just over 14%. The sample here was peripheral blood, taken from a patient treated with radiotherapy plus ipilimumab. The receptors stem from a human donor with non-small cell lung cancer that progressed on radiotherapy plus ipilimumab.

The chain employs TRBV5-5 and TRBJ1-6; D not resolved. The CDR3 totals 13 residues. V dropped 4 bases and J dropped 4 bases, with 6 bases sitting between them. Germline V gives CDR1 SGHKS, CDR2 YYEKEE (reference sequence). Here the CDR3 reads CASSPAYNSPLHF. In DNA form, the CDR3 reads TGTGCCAGCAGCCCGGCGTATAATTCACCCCTCCACTTT.

The chain combines TRBV30 with TRBJ1-5, with 10 bases identical to TRBD1. The V segment lost 3 bases and the J segment 5 bases; nucleotides outside the gene matches: 7. Germline loops: CDR1 GTSNPN, CDR2 SVGIG (reference sequence). This CDR3 comprises 15 residues. CDR3 bases: TGTGCCTGGAGCCCCGGACAGGGGGGACATCAGCCCCAGCATTTT. Its translation: CAWSPGQGGHQPQHF.

This clone was picked up one time. The chain joins TRBV30 to TRBJ2-7; 8 bases are shared with TRBD1. V lost 5 bases to trimming and J lost 6 bases; unmatched junction nucleotides: 3. The germline CDR1 and CDR2 sequences are GTSNPN and SVGIG (reference sequence). The CDR3 length is 11 residues. CDR3 sequence reads: CAWGTGREQYF. The CDR3 DNA follows: TGTGCCTGGGGGACAGGACGCGAGCAGTACTTC.

Notes on this clone: The germline gene is not matched at one end of the junction; a read error may be the cause. CDR3 sequence: CASRGQGNAEAFF. CDR3 sequence (DNA): TGTGCCAGCAGGGGACAGGGGAACGCTGAAGCTTTCTTT. V gene TRBV7-2 combines with J gene TRBJ1-1; 10 bases fit TRBD1. Germline CDR1 and CDR2: SGHTA and FQGNSA. The CDR3 has 13 residues.

This sequence joins TRBV29-1 and TRBJ2-2; 11 bases fit TRBD1. Germline V gene lookup returns CDR1 SQVTM and CDR2 ANQGSEA. V lost 7 bases and J lost 7; bases outside the gene matches: 5. The CDR3 has 13 residues. The CDR3 sequence: CSAGDRGYGELFF. CDR3 sequence (DNA): TGCAGCGCTGGGGACAGGGGGTACGGGGAGCTGTTTTTT.

The genes are TRBV28 and TRBJ1-5; TRBD1 matches 9 bases. Germline trimming cut 6 bases from V and 5 bases from J; bases unmatched to any gene: 11. The length of the CDR3 is 16 residues. CDR1 is MDHEN, CDR2 SYDVKM, per germline. Written as DNA, the CDR3 is TGTGCCAGCAGCAAAGGCCACGGACAGGGGCATCAGCCCCAGCATTTT. This codes for CASSKGHGQGHQPQHF.

The chain has TRBV27 and TRBJ1-2; 7 bases map to TRBD1. V dropped 3 bases and J dropped 8; count of bases not matched to a gene: 6. The germline V gene encodes CDR1 MNHEY and CDR2 SMNVEV (reference sequence). The CDR3 runs 13 residues. The CDR3 DNA reads TGTGCCAGCAGTTTCACAGGGGTAGGGGGCTACACCTTC. Translating it yields CASSFTGVGGYTF.

This rearrangement joins TRBV6-5 to TRBJ2-1; TRBD2 is a possible D gene (6 bases). Trimming left V 4 bases short and J 7 bases short, with 14 bases between. CDR3 length: 14 residues. The V gene's germline CDR1 is MNHEY and CDR2 SVGAGI. The CDR3 spells CASSSGLLRNEQFF. CDR3 sequence (DNA): TGTGCCAGCAGTTCGGGACTCTTGAGGAATGAGCAGTTCTTC.

This rearrangement joins TRBV6-1 to TRBJ2-3, with D maybe TRBD1 (6 bases). Between the trimmed V and J ends, which lost 8 bases and 3 bases, there was a span of 12 bases. Per the germline V gene, CDR1 is MNHNS and CDR2 is SASEGT. The CDR3 has 13 residues. CDR3 nucleotides: TGTGCCAGCGAGGGGGAGTGGACAGATACGCAGTATTTT. Protein sequence: CASEGEWTDTQYF.

This clone showed up just a few times. In the same sample, other DNA sequences code for this CDR3. The chain has TRBV10-3 and TRBJ2-7; D is uncertain. The CDR3 consists of 12 residues. The germline gives CDR1 ENHRY, CDR2 SYGVKD. V was pared by 0 bases and J by 7 bases, with 7 bases between. In nucleotides, the CDR3 is TGTGCCATCAGTGAGTCCGATGGTGAGCAGTACTTC. It is translated as CAISESDGEQYF.

This chain joins TRBV11-3 and TRBJ2-7, with 11 bases identical to TRBD2. CDR1 and CDR2 (germline): SGHNT, YENEEA. The CDR3 runs 15 residues. Germline trimming cut 5 bases from V and 4 bases from J; bases unmatched to any gene: 7. The CDR3 bases are TGTGCCAGCAGCCCGCGGACTAGCGGGTATTACGAGCAGTACTTC. Translation gives CASSPRTSGYYEQYF.

The chain carries TRBV6-5 and TRBJ2-7; D assignment may be TRBD1 or TRBD2 (5 bases each). Per the germline V gene, CDR1 is MNHEY and CDR2 is SVGAGI. V gave up 6 bases and J gave up 4 bases, with 13 bases separating them. There are 13 residues in the CDR3. CDR3: CASRRGPEYEQYF. The CDR3 region has the DNA TGTGCCAGCAGACGGGGACCCGAATACGAGCAGTACTTC.

As for this clone: This specimen includes other DNA sequences encoding the same CDR3. V is TRBV5-1 and J is TRBJ1-1; D remains unclear. Germline V lookup: CDR1 SGHRS, CDR2 YFSETQ. V lost 0 bases to trimming and J lost 0 bases, with 6 bases between them. The CDR3 consists of 14 residues. The CDR3 DNA reads TGCGCCAGCAGCTTGGCTGGGATGAACACTGAAGCTTTCTTT. Residues: CASSLAGMNTEAFF.

The rearrangement links TRBV7-2 to TRBJ2-7; no definite D call. V lost 2 bases and J 5 bases, leaving 4 bases between the germline ends. The CDR3 spans 11 residues. Germline CDR1 SGHTA, CDR2 FQGNSA. The CDR3 sequence is CASSLIHEQYF. The CDR3, as DNA: TGTGCCAGCAGCTTAATTCACGAGCAGTACTTC.

This clone occurred a few times. This rearrangement joins TRBV5-8 to TRBJ2-1; weak D call: TRBD2 (6 bases). The ends were cut back, 3 bases at V and 0 bases at J, with 16 bases in the middle. Germline V gene sequence: CDR1 SGHTS, CDR2 YDEGEE. The CDR3 totals 17 residues. DNA for the CDR3: TGTGCCAGCAGCTCCACGGGACTCCTGAGCTCCTACAATGAGCAGTTCTTC. Translation gives CASSSTGLLSSYNEQFF.

CDR3 sequence: CASTTTSGGADTQYF. CDR3 in DNA: TGTGCCAGCACCACGACTAGCGGGGGGGCTGATACGCAGTATTTT. The chain uses TRBV2 and TRBJ2-3; 14 bases are shared with TRBD2. This CDR3 spans 15 amino acids. V trimming: 7 bases; J trimming: 6 bases; junction bases outside the gene matches: 6. CDR1 is SNHLY and CDR2 is FYNNEI in the germline V gene. Based on the CDR3 plus reference TRBV2 and TRBJ2-3, the full variable domain is EPEVTQTPSHQVTQMGQEVILRCVPISNHLYFYWYRQILGQKVEFLVSFYNNEISEKSEIFDDQFSVERPDGSNFTLKIRSTKLEDSAMYFCASTTTSGGADTQYFGPGTRLTVL.

This rearrangement joins TRBV19 to TRBJ2-7; no clear D gene. CDR3 length equals 13 residues. The V end was cut by 2 bases, the J end by 3 bases, with 8 bases between. Germline loops: CDR1 LNHDA, CDR2 SQIVND (reference sequence). DNA of the CDR3: TGTGCCAGTAGTATACAGGTACGCTACGAGCAGTACTTC. It encodes CASSIQVRYEQYF.

The gene calls are TRBV19 and TRBJ1-1, with a possible D match to TRBD1 (6 bases). V was cut by 2 bases and J by 7 bases, with 14 bases left in between. Germline values: CDR1 LNHDA, CDR2 SQIVND (reference sequence). The CDR3 runs to 14 residues. The CDR3 region has the DNA TGTGCCAGTAGTATAACACGACAGGCCGGTGAAGCTTTCTTT. Translation gives CASSITRQAGEAFF.

This sequence joins TRBV2 and TRBJ2-1, with 12 positions matching TRBD2. The V gene's germline CDR1 is SNHLY and CDR2 FYNNEI. After removal of 6 bases from V and 4 bases from J, the junction contained 4 bases not matched to a gene. CDR3 length: 15 residues. The CDR3 DNA follows: TGTGCCAGCAGATTGACTAGCGGGGGATACAATGAGCAGTTCTTC. Translated: CASRLTSGGYNEQFF.

This clone was counted between two and nine times. This chain uses TRBV9 with TRBJ2-7; 7 positions agree with TRBD1. Trimming at V came to 2 bases and at J to 2 bases, leaving 4 bases not matched to a gene. The CDR3 sequence is 14 residues long. The germline V gene has CDR1 SGDLS and CDR2 YYNGEE. The CDR3 DNA is TGTGCCAGCAGCGTCACGGGACAGACCTACGAGCAGTACTTC. Amino acid sequence: CASSVTGQTYEQYF.

This chain joins TRBV30 and TRBJ1-3; D may be TRBD1 (6 bases). Germline values: CDR1 GTSNPN, CDR2 SVGIG (reference sequence). V gave up 4 bases and J gave up 0 bases, with 19 bases separating them. The CDR3 sequence is 17 residues long. DNA for the CDR3: TGTGCCTGGACTTGGGGGGCAGGGGCCAACTCTGGAAACACCATATATTTT. This sequence encodes CAWTWGAGANSGNTIYF.

The chain is built from TRBV4-2 and TRBJ1-1, with 9 bases fitting TRBD1. Germline values: CDR1 LGHNA, CDR2 YNFKEQ. J was trimmed by 3 bases and V by 3 bases; bases with no gene match: 5. The CDR3 contains 15 residues. This chain's CDR3 is CASSHSTGGHTEAFF. CDR3 bases: TGTGCCAGCAGCCATTCGACAGGGGGGCACACTGAAGCTTTCTTT.

The chain employs TRBV4-2 and TRBJ2-1, with TRBD2 as a possible D gene (6 bases). Germline CDR1 LGHNA, CDR2 YNFKEQ. With 1 base removed from V and 7 bases from J, the gap between germline ends came to 14 bases. This CDR3 spans 15 amino acids. CDR3: CASSQGPGEGNEQFF. The CDR3 region has the DNA TGTGCCAGCAGCCAAGGCCCGGGAGAGGGAAATGAGCAGTTCTTC.

The chain combines TRBV4-2 with TRBJ2-1; D call uncertain. The CDR3 spans 13 residues. The germline CDR1 and CDR2 sequences are LGHNA and YNFKEQ. Trimming cost V 0 bases and J 13 bases, with 13 bases left between them. The CDR3, as DNA: TGTGCCAGCAGCCAAGAATCCTCCCGGATACAGTTCTTC. This encodes CASSQESSRIQFF.

V gene TRBV7-8 combines with J gene TRBJ1-1; the D gene is possibly TRBD1 (5 bases). The CDR3 totals 14 residues. Trimming cost V 4 bases and J 4 bases, with 13 bases left between them. CDR1 and CDR2 (germline): SGHVS, FQNEAQ. The chain's CDR3 is CASSSGGWGTEAFF. The DNA for the CDR3 is TGTGCCAGCAGCTCTGGGGGATGGGGCACTGAAGCTTTCTTT.